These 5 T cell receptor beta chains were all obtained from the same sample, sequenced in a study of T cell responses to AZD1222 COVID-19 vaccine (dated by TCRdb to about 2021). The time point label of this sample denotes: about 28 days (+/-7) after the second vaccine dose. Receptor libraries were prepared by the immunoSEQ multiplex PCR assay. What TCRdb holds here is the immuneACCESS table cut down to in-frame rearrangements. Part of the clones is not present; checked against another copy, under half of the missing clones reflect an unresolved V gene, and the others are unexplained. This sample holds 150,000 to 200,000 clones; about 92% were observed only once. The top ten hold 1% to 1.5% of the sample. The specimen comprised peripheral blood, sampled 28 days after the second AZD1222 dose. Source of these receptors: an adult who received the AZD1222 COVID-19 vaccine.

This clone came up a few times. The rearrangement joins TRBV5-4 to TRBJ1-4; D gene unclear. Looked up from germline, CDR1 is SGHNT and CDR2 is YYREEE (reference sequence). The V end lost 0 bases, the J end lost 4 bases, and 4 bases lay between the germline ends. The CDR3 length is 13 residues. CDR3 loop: CASSLGGNEKLFF. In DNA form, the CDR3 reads TGTGCCAGCAGCTTGGGGGGTAATGAAAAACTGTTTTTT.

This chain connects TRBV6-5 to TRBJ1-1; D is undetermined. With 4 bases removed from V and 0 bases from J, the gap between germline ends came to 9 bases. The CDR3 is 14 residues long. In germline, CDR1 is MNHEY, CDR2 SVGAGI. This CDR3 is CASSSPNLNTEAFF. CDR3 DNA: TGTGCCAGCAGTTCCCCGAACCTGAACACTGAAGCTTTCTTT.

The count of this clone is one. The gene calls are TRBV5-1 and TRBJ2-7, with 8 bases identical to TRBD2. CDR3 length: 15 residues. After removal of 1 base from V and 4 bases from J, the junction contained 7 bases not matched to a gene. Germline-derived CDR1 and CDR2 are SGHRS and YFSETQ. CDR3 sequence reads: CASSLSAGGSYEQYF. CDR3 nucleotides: TGCGCCAGCAGCTTGTCCGCGGGGGGCTCATACGAGCAGTACTTC.

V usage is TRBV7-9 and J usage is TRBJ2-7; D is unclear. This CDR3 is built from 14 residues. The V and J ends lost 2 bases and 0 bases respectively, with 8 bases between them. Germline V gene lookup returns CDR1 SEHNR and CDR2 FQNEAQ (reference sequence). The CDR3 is CASSLLVSSYEQYF. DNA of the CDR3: TGTGCCAGCAGCTTACTGGTGAGCTCCTACGAGCAGTACTTC.

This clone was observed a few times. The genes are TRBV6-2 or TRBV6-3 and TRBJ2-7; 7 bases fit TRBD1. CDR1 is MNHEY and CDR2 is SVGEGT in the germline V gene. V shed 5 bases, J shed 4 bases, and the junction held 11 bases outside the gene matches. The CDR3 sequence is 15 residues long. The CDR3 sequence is CASSASGQPLYEQYF. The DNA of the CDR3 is TGTGCCAGCAGTGCCTCGGGACAGCCTTTGTACGAGCAGTACTTC.